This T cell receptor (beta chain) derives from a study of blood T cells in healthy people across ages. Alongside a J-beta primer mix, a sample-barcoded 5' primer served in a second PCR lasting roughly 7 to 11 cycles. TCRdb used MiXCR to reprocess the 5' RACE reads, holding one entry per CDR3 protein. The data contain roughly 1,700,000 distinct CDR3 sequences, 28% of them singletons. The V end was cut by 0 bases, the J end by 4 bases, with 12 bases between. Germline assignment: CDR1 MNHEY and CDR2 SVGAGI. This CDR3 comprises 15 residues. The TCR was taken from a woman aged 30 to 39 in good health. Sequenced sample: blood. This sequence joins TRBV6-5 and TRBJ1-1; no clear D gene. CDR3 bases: TGTGCCAGCAGTTACTCGCGGAGAAAGACCACTGAAGCTTTCTTT. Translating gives CASSYSRRKTTEAFF.